Listed below are T cell receptor beta chains from one sample, sequenced in a study of blood T cell repertoires in COVID-19. TCRdb keeps only in-frame clones here, not all; method: immunoSEQ multiplex PCR. The data contain about 220,000 clones, around 89% of them seen just once; the ten biggest clones take up roughly 16%. Sequenced input: PBMCs or T cells enriched from blood (not recorded which). The receptors were gathered from a young man who had been exposed to COVID-19. CDR3s include the opening cysteine and the closing phenylalanine or tryptophan. Each record gives: V gene, J gene, D gene, clone size, CDR3 protein, CDR3 DNA. A D gene is named only where the DNA matches it firmly. Rows may omit the clone size; those that give it use once, few, many or a size class.

V gene: TRBV4-2; J gene: TRBJ1-5; D gene: TRBD1; clone size: .; CDR3 protein: CASSQDQGVAQPQHF; CDR3 DNA: TGTGCCAGCAGCCAAGATCAGGGGGTCGCCCAGCCCCAGCATTTT
V gene: TRBV24-1; J gene: TRBJ2-1; D gene: .; clone size: .; CDR3 protein: CATSDRDNEQFF; CDR3 DNA: TGTGCCACCAGTGACAGGGACAATGAGCAGTTCTTC
V gene: TRBV11-3; J gene: TRBJ2-1; D gene: .; clone size: .; CDR3 protein: CASSPGVGGSDNEQFF; CDR3 DNA: TGTGCCAGCAGCCCGGGGGTTGGGGGTTCGGACAATGAGCAGTTCTTC
V gene: TRBV2; J gene: TRBJ2-7; D gene: TRBD1; clone size: .; CDR3 protein: CASFRDRESSYEQYF; CDR3 DNA: TGTGCCAGCTTCCGCGACAGGGAGAGCTCCTACGAGCAGTACTTC
V gene: TRBV19; J gene: TRBJ1-4; D gene: .; clone size: .; CDR3 protein: CASAGGTNEKLFF; CDR3 DNA: TGTGCCAGTGCGGGGGGTACTAATGAAAAACTGTTTTTT
V gene: TRBV6-5; J gene: TRBJ1-5; D gene: .; clone size: .; CDR3 protein: CASSPVLSNQPQHF; CDR3 DNA: TGTGCCAGCAGCCCCGTTCTATCCAATCAGCCCCAGCATTTT
V gene: TRBV3-1/TRBV3-2; J gene: TRBJ2-7; D gene: TRBD2; clone size: .; CDR3 protein: CASSPLFGGGLHEQYF; CDR3 DNA: TGTGCCAGCAGCCCCCTTTTCGGGGGGGGGCTCCACGAGCAGTACTTC
V gene: TRBV7-2; J gene: TRBJ1-6; D gene: TRBD1; clone size: few; CDR3 protein: CASSMELTGVGTPLHF; CDR3 DNA: TGTGCCAGCAGCATGGAACTAACAGGGGTGGGAACCCCCCTCCACTTT
V gene: TRBV9; J gene: TRBJ1-2; D gene: .; clone size: .; CDR3 protein: CASSTTGFSNYGYTF; CDR3 DNA: TGTGCCAGCAGTACCACAGGGTTTTCTAACTATGGCTACACCTTC
V gene: TRBV11-2; J gene: TRBJ2-7; D gene: TRBD1; clone size: .; CDR3 protein: CASSRGRGRANEQYF; CDR3 DNA: TGTGCCAGCAGCCGGGGTAGGGGGCGAGCCAACGAGCAGTACTTC
V gene: TRBV11-3; J gene: TRBJ2-3; D gene: .; clone size: .; CDR3 protein: CASSLGGTQYF; CDR3 DNA: TGTGCCAGCAGCTTAGGAGGCACGCAGTATTTT
V gene: TRBV3-1/TRBV3-2; J gene: TRBJ1-1; D gene: .; clone size: .; CDR3 protein: CASSQRGAGTEAFF; CDR3 DNA: TGTGCCAGCAGCCAACGGGGGGCTGGCACTGAAGCTTTCTTT
V gene: TRBV11-2; J gene: TRBJ2-7; D gene: .; clone size: .; CDR3 protein: CASSLGSSSYEQYF; CDR3 DNA: TGTGCCAGCAGCTTAGGTAGTTCCTCCTACGAGCAGTACTTC
V gene: TRBV21-1; J gene: TRBJ1-6; D gene: .; clone size: .; CDR3 protein: CASSKGQGVGSYNSPLHF; CDR3 DNA: TGTGCCAGCAGCAAAGGACAGGGGGTAGGCTCCTATAATTCACCCCTCCACTTT
V gene: TRBV23-1; J gene: TRBJ1-3; D gene: .; clone size: .; CDR3 protein: CASSPLQEPSGSGNTIYF; CDR3 DNA: TGCGCCAGCAGTCCCCTCCAAGAACCTTCAGGTTCTGGAAACACCATATATTTT
V gene: TRBV25-1; J gene: TRBJ2-5; D gene: TRBD2; clone size: .; CDR3 protein: CASSAPGGQETQYF; CDR3 DNA: TGTGCCAGCAGTGCCCCGGGGGGGCAAGAGACCCAGTACTTC
V gene: TRBV3-1/TRBV3-2; J gene: TRBJ2-6; D gene: .; clone size: .; CDR3 protein: CASSQRAGITGANVLTF; CDR3 DNA: TGTGCCAGCAGCCAACGGGCAGGGATTACTGGGGCCAACGTCCTGACTTTC
V gene: TRBV11-2; J gene: TRBJ2-7; D gene: .; clone size: .; CDR3 protein: CASSPRYTGGGYEQYF; CDR3 DNA: TGTGCCAGCAGCCCCCGTTATACAGGGGGGGGCTACGAGCAGTACTTC
V gene: TRBV5-1; J gene: TRBJ1-5; D gene: TRBD1; clone size: .; CDR3 protein: CASSLGQGGNQPQHF; CDR3 DNA: TGCGCCAGCAGCTTGGGACAGGGTGGAAATCAGCCCCAGCATTTT